The following is a T cell receptor (beta chain) sequence with its context. Its antigen is unknown. Markers CD45RO/CCR7/CD25/CD127/CD95/CD27 served to sort CD4+ naive, central memory, regulatory and stem cell-like memory cells. Every isolated RNA sample was fully reverse transcribed, so sequencing captured expressed TCRB transcripts. Here immunoSEQ multiplex PCR was the method, and the copy in TCRdb shows in-frame clones only, minus some. The repertoire holds some 700,000 clones, under 15% seen once, with around 0.022% in the top ten. The data originate from a study of beta chain features in type 1 diabetes. Study at large: Cell yields, gender and age were comparable in patients and healthy donors.

This CDR3 has 18 amino acids. Germline-derived CDR1 and CDR2 are MGHRA and YSYEKL. V lost 3 bases and J lost 5, with 23 bases in between. Broader study findings: Moderate but significant shortening of TCRB CDR3s was recorded in all four CD4+ subsets from Type 1 diabetes patients.

The receptor was derived from a man aged 18 to 35 with type 1 diabetes. The chain has TRBV4-1 and TRBJ2-1; possibly TRBD1 or TRBD2 for D (5 bases each). Sample: naive CD4+ T cells from blood. The CDR3 region is CASSHRTGQMTYNNEQFF. The DNA for the CDR3 is TGCGCCAGCAGCCACAGAACGGGGCAGATGACGTACAACAATGAGCAGTTCTTC.